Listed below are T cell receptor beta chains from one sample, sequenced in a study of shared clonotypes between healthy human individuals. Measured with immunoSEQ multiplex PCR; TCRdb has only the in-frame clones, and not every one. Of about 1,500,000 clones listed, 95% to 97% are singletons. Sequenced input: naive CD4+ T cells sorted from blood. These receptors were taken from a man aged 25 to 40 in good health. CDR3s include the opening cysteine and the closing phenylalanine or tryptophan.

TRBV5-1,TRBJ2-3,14,CASTRDRGTDTQYF
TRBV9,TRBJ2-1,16,CASSSPPGDSYNEQFF
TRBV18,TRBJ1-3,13,CASSPRSGNTIYF
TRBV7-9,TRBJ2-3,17,CASSKKSSTRGADTQYF
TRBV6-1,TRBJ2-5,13,CASRLAGGETQYF
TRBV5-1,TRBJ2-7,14,CASSTGLMGYEQYF
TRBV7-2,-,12,CASSPPNYEQYF
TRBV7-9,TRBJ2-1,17,CASSLDGRGSSYNEQFF
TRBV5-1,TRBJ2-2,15,CASSPLTTNTGELFF
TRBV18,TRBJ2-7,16,CASSSPSGSGSYEQYF
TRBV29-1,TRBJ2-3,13,CSVERGQGEFRYF
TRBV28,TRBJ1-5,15,CASSTPDRYNQPQHF
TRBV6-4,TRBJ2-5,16,CASSDSVTTIQETQYF
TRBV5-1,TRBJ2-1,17,CASSPVTGGASYNEQFF
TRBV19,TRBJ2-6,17,CASSSGQTHSGANVLTF
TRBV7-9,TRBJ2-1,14,CASSDPTGPDEQFF
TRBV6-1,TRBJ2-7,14,CASSLEWDIYEQYF
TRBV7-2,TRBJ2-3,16,CASSLERDRNTDTQYF
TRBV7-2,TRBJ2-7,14,CASSLGLVSYEQYF
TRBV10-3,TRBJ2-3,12,CAIPRGPDTQYF
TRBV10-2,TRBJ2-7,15,CASSDWREAFYEQYF
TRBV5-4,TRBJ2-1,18,CASSSPTGGLAGGYEQFF
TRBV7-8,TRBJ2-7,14,CASSLQGASYEQYF
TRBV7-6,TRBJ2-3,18,CASSLAQGLAGYSDTQYF
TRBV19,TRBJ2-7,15,CASSTSWTGLDEQYF
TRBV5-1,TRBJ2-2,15,CASSTTGTNTGELFF
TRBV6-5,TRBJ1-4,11,CASSYSNVLFF
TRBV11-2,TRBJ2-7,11,CASSLDYEQYF
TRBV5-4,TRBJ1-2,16,CASSLPNRVGNYGYTF
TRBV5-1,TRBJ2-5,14,CASSLGLTPETQYF
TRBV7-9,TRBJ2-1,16,CASSPPLTAIYNEQFF